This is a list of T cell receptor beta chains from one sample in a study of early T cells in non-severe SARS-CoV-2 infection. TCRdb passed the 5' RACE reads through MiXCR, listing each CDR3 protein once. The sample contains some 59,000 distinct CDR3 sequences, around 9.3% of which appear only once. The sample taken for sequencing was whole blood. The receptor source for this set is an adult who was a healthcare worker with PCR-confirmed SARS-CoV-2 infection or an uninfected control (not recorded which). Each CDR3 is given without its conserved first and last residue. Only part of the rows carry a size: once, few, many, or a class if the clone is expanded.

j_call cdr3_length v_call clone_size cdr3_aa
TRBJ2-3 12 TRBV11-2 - ASSLFGEVDTQY
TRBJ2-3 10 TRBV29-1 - SVAGGPDTQY
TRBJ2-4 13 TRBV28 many ASSLGTPDLSIQY
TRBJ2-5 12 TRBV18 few ASSSGLEQETQY
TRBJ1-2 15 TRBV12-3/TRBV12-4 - ASTPRGTTGANYGYT
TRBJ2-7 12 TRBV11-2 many ASSLDPLAYEQY
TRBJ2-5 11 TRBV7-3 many ASSLRNQETQY
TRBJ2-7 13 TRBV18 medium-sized ASSPLISTGGEQY
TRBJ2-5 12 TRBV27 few ASSTRQGGETQY
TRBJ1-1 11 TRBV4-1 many ASSGGYRAEAF
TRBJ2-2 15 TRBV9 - ASSPRGASMNTGELF
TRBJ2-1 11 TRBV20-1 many SASIPRSGEQF
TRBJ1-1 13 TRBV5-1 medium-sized ASSLGQGMNTEAF
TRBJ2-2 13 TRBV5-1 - ASSLAQGDTGELF
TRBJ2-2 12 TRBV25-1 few ASGQGEWTGELF
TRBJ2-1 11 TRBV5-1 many ASSGTGINEQF
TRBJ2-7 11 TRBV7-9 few ASSFGASGEQY
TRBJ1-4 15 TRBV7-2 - ASSHPRGRGGNEKLF
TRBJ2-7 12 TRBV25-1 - ASSELDSYYEQY
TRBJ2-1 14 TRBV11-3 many ASSLGGGQGYNEQF
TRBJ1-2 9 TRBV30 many AWSDRGGYT
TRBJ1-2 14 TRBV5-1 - ASSLAIDGINYGYT
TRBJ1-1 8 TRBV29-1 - SVTGTEAF
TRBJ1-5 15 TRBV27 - ASSPRGEFIRNQPQH
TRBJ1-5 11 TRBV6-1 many ASATGESQPQH
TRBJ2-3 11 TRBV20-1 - SASPLGKDTQY
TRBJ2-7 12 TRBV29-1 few SAVAGVSAYEQY
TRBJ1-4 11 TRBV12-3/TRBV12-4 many AITGGTNEKLF
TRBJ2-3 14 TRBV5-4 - ASSLRLAGFTDTQY
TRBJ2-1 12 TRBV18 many ASSLSNSYNEQF
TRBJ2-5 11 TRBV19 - ASSGRRKETQY
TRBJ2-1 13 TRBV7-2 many ASSPGSPAYNEQF
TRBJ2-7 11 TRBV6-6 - TCARDTKYEQY
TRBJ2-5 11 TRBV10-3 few AIREANQETQY
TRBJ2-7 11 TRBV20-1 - SARARGSYEQY
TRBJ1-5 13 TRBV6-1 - ASIARDRFGEPQH
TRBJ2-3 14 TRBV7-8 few ASSSPAGGYSDTQY
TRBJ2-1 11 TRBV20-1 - SARDYRRNEQF
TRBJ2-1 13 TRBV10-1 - ASSPKAGGFFEQF
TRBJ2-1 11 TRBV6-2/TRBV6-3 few ASSEGRADQQF
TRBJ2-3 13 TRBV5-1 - ASSLVAVTTDTQY
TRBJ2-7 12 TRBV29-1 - SVEDPKKGFEQY
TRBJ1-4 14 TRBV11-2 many ASSPGQAATNEKLF
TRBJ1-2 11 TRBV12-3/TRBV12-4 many ASSLTGESGYT
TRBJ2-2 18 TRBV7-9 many ASSLVGGAGAIKGTGELF
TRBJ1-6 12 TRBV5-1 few ASSLEGVNSPLH
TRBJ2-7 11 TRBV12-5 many ASGFGEAREQY
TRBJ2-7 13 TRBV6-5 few ASRPGRRHGDEQY
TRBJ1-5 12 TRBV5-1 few ASSPGQGGQPQH
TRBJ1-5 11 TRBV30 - AWSSTGSQPQH
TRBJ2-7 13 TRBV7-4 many ASSNHRGRGYEQY
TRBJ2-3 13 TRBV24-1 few ATSDRTGGTDTQY
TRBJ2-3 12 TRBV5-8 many ASSLGGEPDTQY
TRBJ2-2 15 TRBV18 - ASSPRLRGGLTGELF